The 13 T cell receptor beta chains listed next were all sequenced from one sample in a study of blood T cell repertoires in COVID-19. The protocol was immunoSEQ multiplex PCR, while the TCRdb copy is restricted to in-frame clones and leaves out a portion. The sample records tens of thousands of clones, more than 90% being singletons. Sequencing was performed on peripheral blood. These receptors were obtained from a human donor with active COVID-19. The donor label of this sample is uncertain.

In its sample, this clone was seen once. V usage is TRBV21-1 and J usage is TRBJ2-7; TRBD1, the table's D call, lacks a check against the DNA. TRBV21-1 is shown as a pseudogene. The CDR3 is 16 residues long. In DNA, the CDR3 is TGTGCCAGCAGCAACGGGGGACAGGACTTATGGTACGAGCAGTACTTC. It specifies CASSNGGQDLWYEQYF.

This clone appeared a single time. In DNA form, the CDR3 reads TGTGCCAGCACAGGGCAACCGACCTACGAGCAGTACTTC. This gives the protein CASTGQPTYEQYF. The chain couples TRBV28 to TRBJ2-7; perhaps TRBD1 as D (5 bases). Trimming took 7 bases from V and 2 from J, leaving 12 bases between them. The CDR3 runs 13 residues. CDR1 MDHEN and CDR2 SYDVKM come from the germline V gene.

This chain uses TRBV4-1 with TRBJ2-1, with TRBD2 matching over 7 bases. V shed 4 bases, J shed 8 bases, and the junction held 8 bases outside the gene matches. The CDR3 runs 14 residues. CDR1 is MGHRA and CDR2 is YSYEKL in the germline V gene. The CDR3 DNA sequence: TGCGCCAGCAGCCCTAGACCGGGGGGTTATGAGCAGTTCTTC. This encodes CASSPRPGGYEQFF.

V is TRBV7-2 and J is TRBJ2-1, with TRBD2 matching over 8 bases. This CDR3 spans 17 amino acids. Losses at the gene ends were 0 bases for V and 0 bases for J; bases not matched to a gene: 4. Germline V CDR1 and CDR2: SGHTA, FQGNSA. In nucleotides, the CDR3 is TGTGCCAGCAGCTTAGCTAGCGGGGCTTACTCCTACAATGAGCAGTTCTTC. Residues: CASSLASGAYSYNEQFF.

V gene TRBV28 combines with J gene TRBJ1-3; unclear D gene. Germline V gene lookup returns CDR1 MDHEN and CDR2 SYDVKM. The CDR3 is made up of 17 amino acids. Trimming stripped 4 bases from V and 3 bases from J, with 19 bases between. The CDR3 DNA follows: TGTGCCAGCAGTTCCCCACCCCCATCAGTCTTTGGAAACACCATATATTTT. Translated: CASSSPPPSVFGNTIYF.

V and J are TRBV6-5 and TRBJ2-7, with D perhaps matching TRBD2 (6 bases). In germline, CDR1 is MNHEY, CDR2 SVGAGI. CDR3 size: 15 residues. Between the trimmed V and J ends, which lost 6 bases and 2 bases, there was a span of 17 bases. The CDR3 DNA reads as TGTGCCAGCAGGTCCGAGGGACTGCTAGCCTACGAGCAGTACTTC. Translating gives CASRSEGLLAYEQYF.

The CDR3 region has the DNA TGTGCCAGCAGCTTCCAACAGGGTGACACCGGGGAGCTGTTTTTT. Translating gives CASSFQQGDTGELFF. The chain has TRBV5-5 and TRBJ2-2; TRBD1 might be the D (6 bases). Trimming took 2 bases from V and 3 from J, leaving 11 bases between them. Germline V gene lookup returns CDR1 SGHKS and CDR2 YYEKEE (reference sequence). The CDR3 consists of 15 residues.

This chain links TRBV5-1 with TRBJ2-3; tentatively, D is TRBD2 (6 bases). The CDR3 loop spans 14 amino acids. The germline V gene encodes CDR1 SGHRS and CDR2 YFSETQ. The V and J ends lost 3 bases and 5 bases respectively, with 13 bases between them. The CDR3 nucleotides are TGCGCCAGCAGCTCTCCCGACGGGGGAGATACGCAGTATTTT. Its protein is CASSSPDGGDTQYF.

This clone came up once. V and J are TRBV5-3 and TRBJ2-7; TRBD2 might be the D (5 bases). TRBV5-3 carries the ORF label, with uncertain function. Trimming took off 1 base at V and 4 bases at J, with 6 bases between the two ends. CDR3 length: 12 amino acids. In nucleotides, the CDR3 is TGTGCCAGAAGCTTGCCGGGGTACGAGCAGTACTTC. Its translation: CARSLPGYEQYF.

This clone was detected a few times. The chain carries TRBV7-2 and TRBJ2-7, with 10 positions matching TRBD1. The J segment lost 9 bases and the V segment lost 4 bases, leaving 9 bases of the junction unmatched. Germline CDR1 SGHTA, CDR2 FQGNSA. CDR3 length: 14 residues. The CDR3 nucleotides read TGTGCCAGCAGCTCCGGGACAGGGGTGAGTTGGCAGTACTTC. Translating gives CASSSGTGVSWQYF.

This clone has only one observation. V gene TRBV24-1 combines with J gene TRBJ2-7; 12 bases align to TRBD2. The CDR3 is 18 amino acids. V lost 4 bases and J lost 4; bases outside the gene matches: 13. Germline V gives CDR1 KGHDR, CDR2 SFDVKD. CDR3 in amino acids: CATSEHKPTSGGGYEQYF. DNA for the CDR3: TGTGCCACCAGTGAACATAAGCCGACTAGCGGGGGAGGGTACGAGCAGTACTTC.

The V gene is TRBV6-4, the J gene TRBJ1-2; maybe TRBD1 (6 bases). The ends were cut back, 6 bases at V and 5 bases at J, with 22 bases in the middle. Germline V gene lookup returns CDR1 MRHNA and CDR2 SNTAGT. This CDR3 comprises 16 residues. This chain's CDR3 is CASSPVGGLSSYGYTF. CDR3 DNA sequence: TGTGCCAGCAGCCCGGTCGGGGGGCTTTCCAGTTATGGCTACACCTTC.

This clone was counted a single time. The CDR3 DNA reads as TGTGCCAGCAGCGTAGGAGGGGGGCCCCAGGGGGCTTGGGGCACTGAAGCTTTCTTT. This gives the protein CASSVGGGPQGAWGTEAFF. This chain uses TRBV9 with TRBJ1-1, with TRBD1 matching 8 bases. The germline CDR1 and CDR2 sequences are SGDLS and YYNGEE. Trimming cost V 0 bases and J 4 bases; bases outside gene matches: 17. The CDR3 length is 19 residues.